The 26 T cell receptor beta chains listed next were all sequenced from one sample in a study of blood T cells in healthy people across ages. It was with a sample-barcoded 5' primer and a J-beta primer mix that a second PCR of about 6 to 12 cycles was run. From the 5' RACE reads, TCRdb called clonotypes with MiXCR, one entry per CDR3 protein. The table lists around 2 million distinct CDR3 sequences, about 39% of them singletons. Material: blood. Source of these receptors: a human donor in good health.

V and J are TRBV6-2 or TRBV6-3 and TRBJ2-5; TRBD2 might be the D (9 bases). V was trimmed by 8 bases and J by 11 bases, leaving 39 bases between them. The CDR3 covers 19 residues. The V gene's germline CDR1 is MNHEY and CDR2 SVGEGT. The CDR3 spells CASYPGTSPRGLSYNEQYF. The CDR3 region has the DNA TGTGCCAGCTATCCCGGGACTAGCCCCAGGGGGCTCTCTTACAATGAGCAGTACTTC.

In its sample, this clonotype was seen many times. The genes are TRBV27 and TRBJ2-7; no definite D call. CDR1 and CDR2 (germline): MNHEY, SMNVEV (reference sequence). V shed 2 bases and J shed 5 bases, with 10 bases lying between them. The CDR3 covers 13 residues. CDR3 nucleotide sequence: TGTGCCAGCAGTTTAGTTTTGGGCAACGAGCAGTACTTC. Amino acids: CASSLVLGNEQYF.

The CDR3, as DNA: TGCGCCAGCAGCCAAGATTTGGCCCATTATGGCTACACCTTC. Encoded protein: CASSQDLAHYGYTF. This rearrangement joins TRBV4-3 to TRBJ1-2, with unresolved D. Deletions cut 0 bases from V and 5 bases from J, with 10 bases between. CDR1 and CDR2 from the germline V gene are LGHNA and YSLEER. This CDR3 comprises 14 residues.

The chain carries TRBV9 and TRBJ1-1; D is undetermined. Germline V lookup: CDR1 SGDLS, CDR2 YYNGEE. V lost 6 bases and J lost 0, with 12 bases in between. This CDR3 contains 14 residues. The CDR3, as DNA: TGTGCCAGCACCCACGCTAGGATGAACACTGAAGCTTTCTTT. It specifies CASTHARMNTEAFF.

The CDR3 DNA follows: TGCAGTGCTAGACCCCGGAGGAGTAGCACAGATACGCAGTATTTT. This gives the protein CSARPRRSSTDTQYF. This chain connects TRBV20-1 to TRBJ2-3; a weak D match, TRBD2 (5 bases). This CDR3 has 15 amino acids. Trimming took off 2 bases at V and 0 bases at J, with 12 bases between the two ends. Germline CDR1 reads DFQATT; CDR2 reads SNEGSKA (reference sequence).

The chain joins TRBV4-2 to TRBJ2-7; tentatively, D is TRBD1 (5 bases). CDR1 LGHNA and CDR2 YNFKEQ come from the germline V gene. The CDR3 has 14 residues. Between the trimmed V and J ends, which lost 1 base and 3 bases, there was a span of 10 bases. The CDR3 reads CASSQGQQDYEQYF. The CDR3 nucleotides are TGTGCCAGCAGCCAAGGCCAACAGGACTACGAGCAGTACTTC.

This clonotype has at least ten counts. The CDR3 region is CASAPTGGAGNEQFF. The CDR3 DNA reads TGTGCCAGCGCGCCTACAGGGGGCGCCGGGAATGAGCAGTTCTTC. The chain links TRBV7-2 to TRBJ2-1; 9 bases align to TRBD1. Germline values: CDR1 SGHTA, CDR2 FQGNSA. The CDR3 covers 15 residues. J was trimmed by 7 bases and V by 8 bases; bases with no gene match: 12. The full variable domain, in which reference TRBV7-2 and TRBJ2-1 provide the parts outside the CDR3, is GAGVSQSPSNKVTEKGKDVELRCDPISGHTALYWYRQSLGQGLEFLIYFQGNSAPDKSGLPSDRFSAERTGGSVSTLTIQRTQQEDSAVYLCASAPTGGAGNEQFFGPGTRLTVL.

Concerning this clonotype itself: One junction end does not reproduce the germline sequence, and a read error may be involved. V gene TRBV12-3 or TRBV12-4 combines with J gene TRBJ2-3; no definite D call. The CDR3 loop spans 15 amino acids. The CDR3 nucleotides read TGTGCCAGCAGTTTAAGGCAGTTTAGCACAGATGCGCAGTATTTT. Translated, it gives CASSLRQFSTDAQYF.

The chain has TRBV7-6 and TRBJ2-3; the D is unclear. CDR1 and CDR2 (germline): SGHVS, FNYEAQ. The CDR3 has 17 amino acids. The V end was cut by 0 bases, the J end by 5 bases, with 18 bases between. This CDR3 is CASSLARDPRLEDTQYF. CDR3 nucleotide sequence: TGTGCCAGCAGCTTAGCCCGAGATCCCCGTCTCGAAGATACGCAGTATTTT.

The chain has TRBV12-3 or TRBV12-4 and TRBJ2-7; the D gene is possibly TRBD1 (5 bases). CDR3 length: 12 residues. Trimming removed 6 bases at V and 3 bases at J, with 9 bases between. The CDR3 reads CASSKDNYEQYF. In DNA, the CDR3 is TGTGCCAGCAGCAAGGACAACTACGAGCAGTACTTC.

Here the CDR3 DNA reads TGTGCCAGCAGCTTGTTTGGGGGCAGGGGGAAGGACACTGAAGCTTTCTTT. This codes for CASSLFGGRGKDTEAFF. V usage is TRBV5-6 and J usage is TRBJ1-1; the match to TRBD1 covers 7 bases. V lost 1 base and J lost 3; bases outside the gene matches: 12. Looked up from germline, CDR1 is SGHDT and CDR2 is YYEEEE. The CDR3 consists of 17 residues.

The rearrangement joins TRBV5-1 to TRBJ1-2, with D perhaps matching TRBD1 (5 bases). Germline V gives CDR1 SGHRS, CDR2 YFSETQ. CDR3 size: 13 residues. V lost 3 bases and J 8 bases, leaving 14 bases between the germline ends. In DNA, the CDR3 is TGCGCCAGCAGCTCCGGGGCGGGAGAAGGCTACACCTTC. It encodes CASSSGAGEGYTF.

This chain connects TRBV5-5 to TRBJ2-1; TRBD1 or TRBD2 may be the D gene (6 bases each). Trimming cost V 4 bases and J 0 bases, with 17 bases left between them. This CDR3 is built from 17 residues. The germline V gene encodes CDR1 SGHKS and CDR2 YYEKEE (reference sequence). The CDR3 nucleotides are TGTGCCAGCAGCCGGTCGGGGGCGGTAAGCTCCTACAATGAGCAGTTCTTC. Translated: CASSRSGAVSSYNEQFF.

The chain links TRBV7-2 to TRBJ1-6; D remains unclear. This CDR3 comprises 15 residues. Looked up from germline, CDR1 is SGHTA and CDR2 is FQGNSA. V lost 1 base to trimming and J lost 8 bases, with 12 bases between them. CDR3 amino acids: CASSLVAGMDSPLHF. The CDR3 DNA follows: TGTGCCAGCAGCTTAGTGGCGGGTATGGATTCACCCCTCCACTTT.

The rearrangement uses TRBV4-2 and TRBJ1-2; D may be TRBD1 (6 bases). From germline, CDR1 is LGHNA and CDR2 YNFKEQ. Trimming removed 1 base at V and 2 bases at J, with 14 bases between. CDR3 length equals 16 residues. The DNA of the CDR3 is TGTGCCAGCAGCCAAGTGGGGGGGGGCCTAAACTATGGCTACACCTTC. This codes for CASSQVGGGLNYGYTF.

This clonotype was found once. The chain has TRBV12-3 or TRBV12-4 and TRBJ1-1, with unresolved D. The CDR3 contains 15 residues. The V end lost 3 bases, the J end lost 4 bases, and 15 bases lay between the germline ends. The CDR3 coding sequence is TGTGCCAGCAGTTTCTCAACGGGAACGGCCACTGAAGCTTTCTTT. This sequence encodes CASSFSTGTATEAFF.

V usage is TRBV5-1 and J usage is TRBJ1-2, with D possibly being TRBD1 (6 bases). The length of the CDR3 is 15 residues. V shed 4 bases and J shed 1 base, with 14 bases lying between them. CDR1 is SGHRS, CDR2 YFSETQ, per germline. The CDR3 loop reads CASSPLAGDNYGYTF. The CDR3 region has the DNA TGCGCCAGCAGCCCCCTCGCAGGGGATAACTATGGCTACACCTTC.

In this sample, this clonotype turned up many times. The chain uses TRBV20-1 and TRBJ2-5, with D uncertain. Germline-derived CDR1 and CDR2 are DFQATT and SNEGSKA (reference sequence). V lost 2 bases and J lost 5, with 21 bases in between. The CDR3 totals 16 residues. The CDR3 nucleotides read TGCAGTGCTAGACCCCGAAGTAACTCCCTAAGGGAGACCCAGTACTTC. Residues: CSARPRSNSLRETQYF.

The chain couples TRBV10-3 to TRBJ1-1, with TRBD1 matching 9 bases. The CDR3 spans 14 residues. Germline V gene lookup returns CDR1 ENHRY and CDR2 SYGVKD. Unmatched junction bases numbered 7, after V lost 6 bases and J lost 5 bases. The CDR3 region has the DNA TGTGCCATCAGCCTAAGACAGGGGGGTACTGAAGCTTTCTTT. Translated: CAISLRQGGTEAFF.

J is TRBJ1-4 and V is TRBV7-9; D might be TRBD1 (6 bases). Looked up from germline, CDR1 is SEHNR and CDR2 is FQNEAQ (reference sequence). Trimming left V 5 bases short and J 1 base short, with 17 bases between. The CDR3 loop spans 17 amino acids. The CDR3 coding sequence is TGTGCCAGCAGCCTCCAGACAGGTTCGAGAACTAATGAAAAACTGTTTTTT. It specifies CASSLQTGSRTNEKLFF.

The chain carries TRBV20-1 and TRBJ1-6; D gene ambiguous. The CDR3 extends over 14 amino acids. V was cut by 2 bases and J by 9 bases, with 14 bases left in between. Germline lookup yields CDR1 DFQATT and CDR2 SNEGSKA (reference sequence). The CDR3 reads CSARTGLSSSPLHF. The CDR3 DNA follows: TGCAGTGCTAGAACCGGACTCTCTAGTTCACCCCTCCACTTT.

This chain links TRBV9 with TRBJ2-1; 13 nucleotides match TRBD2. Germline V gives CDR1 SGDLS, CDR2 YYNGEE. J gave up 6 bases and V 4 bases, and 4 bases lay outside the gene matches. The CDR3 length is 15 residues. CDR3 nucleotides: TGTGCCAGCAGCTTCCGGACTAGCGGGGGCAATGAGCAGTTCTTC. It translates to CASSFRTSGGNEQFF.

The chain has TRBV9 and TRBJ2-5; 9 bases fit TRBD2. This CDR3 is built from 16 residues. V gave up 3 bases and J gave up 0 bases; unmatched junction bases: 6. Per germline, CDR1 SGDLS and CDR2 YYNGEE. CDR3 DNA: TGTGCCAGCAGCGAAAGCGGGGGGTGGTACCAAGAGACCCAGTACTTC. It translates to CASSESGGWYQETQYF.

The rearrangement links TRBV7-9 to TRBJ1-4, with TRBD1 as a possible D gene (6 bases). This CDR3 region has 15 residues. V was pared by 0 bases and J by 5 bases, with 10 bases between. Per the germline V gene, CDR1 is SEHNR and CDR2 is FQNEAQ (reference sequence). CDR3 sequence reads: CASSLALGANEKLFF. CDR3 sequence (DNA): TGTGCCAGCAGCTTAGCGTTGGGGGCGAATGAAAAACTGTTTTTT.

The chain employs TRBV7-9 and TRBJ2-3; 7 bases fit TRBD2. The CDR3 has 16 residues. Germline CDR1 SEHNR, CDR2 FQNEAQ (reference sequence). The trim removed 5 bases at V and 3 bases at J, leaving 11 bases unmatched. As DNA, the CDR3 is TGTGCCAGCAGCCCGGGGAGGGGCGCTTGGACAGATACGCAGTATTTT. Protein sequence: CASSPGRGAWTDTQYF.

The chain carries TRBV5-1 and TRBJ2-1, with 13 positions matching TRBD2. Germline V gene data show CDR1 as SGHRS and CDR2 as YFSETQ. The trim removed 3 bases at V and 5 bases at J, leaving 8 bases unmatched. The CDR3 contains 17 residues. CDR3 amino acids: CASSSLTSGGLHNEQFF. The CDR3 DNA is TGCGCCAGCAGCTCTTTGACTAGCGGGGGGCTTCACAATGAGCAGTTCTTC.